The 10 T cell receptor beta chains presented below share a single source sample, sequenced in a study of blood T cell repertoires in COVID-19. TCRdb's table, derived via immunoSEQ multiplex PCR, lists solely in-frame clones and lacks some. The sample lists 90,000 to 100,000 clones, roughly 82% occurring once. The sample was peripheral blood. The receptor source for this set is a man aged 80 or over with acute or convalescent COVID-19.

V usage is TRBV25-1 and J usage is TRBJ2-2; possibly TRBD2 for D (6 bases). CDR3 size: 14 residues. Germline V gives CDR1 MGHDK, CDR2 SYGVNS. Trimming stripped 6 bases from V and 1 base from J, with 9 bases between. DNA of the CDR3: TGTGCCAGCAGAGGTAGCGGGAACACCGGGGAGCTGTTTTTT. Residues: CASRGSGNTGELFF.

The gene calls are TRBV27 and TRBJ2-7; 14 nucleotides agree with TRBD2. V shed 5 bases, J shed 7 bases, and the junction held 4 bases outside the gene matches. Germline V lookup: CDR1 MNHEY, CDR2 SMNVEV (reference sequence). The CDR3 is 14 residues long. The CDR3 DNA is TGTGCCAGCAGTCCGCGGACTAGCGGGAGGGAGCAGTACTTC. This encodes CASSPRTSGREQYF.

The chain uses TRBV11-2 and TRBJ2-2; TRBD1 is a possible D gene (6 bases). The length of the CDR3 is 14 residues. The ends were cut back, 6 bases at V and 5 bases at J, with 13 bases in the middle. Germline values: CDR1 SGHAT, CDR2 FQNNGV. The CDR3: CASRQRGYTGELFF. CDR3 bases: TGTGCCAGCAGGCAGAGGGGGTATACCGGGGAGCTGTTTTTT.

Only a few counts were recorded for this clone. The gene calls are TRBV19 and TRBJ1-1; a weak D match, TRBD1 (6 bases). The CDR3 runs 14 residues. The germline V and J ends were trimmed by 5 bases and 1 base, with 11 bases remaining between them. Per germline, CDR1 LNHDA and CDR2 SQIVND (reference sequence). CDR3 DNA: TGTGCCAGTAGTCTGGGACACCCGAACACTGAAGCTTTCTTT. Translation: CASSLGHPNTEAFF.

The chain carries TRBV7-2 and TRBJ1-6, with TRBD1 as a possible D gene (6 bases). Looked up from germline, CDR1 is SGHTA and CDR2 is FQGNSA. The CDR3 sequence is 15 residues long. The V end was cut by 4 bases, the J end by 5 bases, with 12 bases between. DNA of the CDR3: TGTGCCAGCAGCTCACGACAGGCCGATAATTCACCCCTCCACTTT. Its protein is CASSSRQADNSPLHF.

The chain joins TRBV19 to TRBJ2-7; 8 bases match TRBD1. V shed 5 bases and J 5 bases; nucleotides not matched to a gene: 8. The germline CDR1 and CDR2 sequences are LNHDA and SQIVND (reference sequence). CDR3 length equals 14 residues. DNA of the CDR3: TGTGCCAGTAGTGCCTCACAGGGGGAGAACGAGCAGTACTTC. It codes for CASSASQGENEQYF.

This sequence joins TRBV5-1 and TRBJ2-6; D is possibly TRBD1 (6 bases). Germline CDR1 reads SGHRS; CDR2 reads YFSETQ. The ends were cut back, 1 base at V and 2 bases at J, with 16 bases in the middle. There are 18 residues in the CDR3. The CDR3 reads CASSLLGALSPGANVLTF. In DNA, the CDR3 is TGCGCCAGCAGCTTGTTGGGGGCCCTGTCCCCTGGGGCCAACGTCCTGACTTTC.

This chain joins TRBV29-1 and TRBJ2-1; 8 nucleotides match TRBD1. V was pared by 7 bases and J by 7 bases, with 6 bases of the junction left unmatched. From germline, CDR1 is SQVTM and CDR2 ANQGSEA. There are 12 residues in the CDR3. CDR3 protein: CSAGTGTNEQFF. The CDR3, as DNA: TGCAGCGCTGGGACAGGTACGAATGAGCAGTTCTTC.

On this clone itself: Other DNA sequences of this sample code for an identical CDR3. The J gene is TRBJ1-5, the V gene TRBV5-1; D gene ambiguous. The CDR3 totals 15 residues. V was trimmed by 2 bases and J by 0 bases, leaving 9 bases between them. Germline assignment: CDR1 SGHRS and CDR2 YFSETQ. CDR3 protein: CASSLDSYSNQPQHF. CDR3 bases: TGCGCCAGCAGCTTAGACTCCTATAGCAATCAGCCCCAGCATTTT.

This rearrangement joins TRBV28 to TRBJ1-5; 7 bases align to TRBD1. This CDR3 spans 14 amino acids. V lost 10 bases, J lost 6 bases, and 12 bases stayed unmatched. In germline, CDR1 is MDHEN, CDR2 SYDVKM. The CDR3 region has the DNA TGTGCCATCCGTGGACAGGCCAGAGGTCAGCCCCAGCATTTT. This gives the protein CAIRGQARGQPQHF. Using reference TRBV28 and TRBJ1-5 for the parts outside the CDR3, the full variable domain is DVKVTQSSRYLVKRTGEKVFLECVQDMDHENMFWYRQDPGLGLRLIYFSYDVKMKEKGDIPEGYSVSREKKERFSLILESASTNQTSMYLCAIRGQARGQPQHFGDGTRLSIL.